One and the same sample provided the 5 T cell receptor beta chains below, sequenced in a study of blood T cells in healthy people across ages. The use of a sample-barcoded 5' primer and a J-beta primer mix characterized a second PCR of roughly 7 to 11 cycles. TCRdb passed the 5' RACE reads through MiXCR, listing each CDR3 protein once. The sample lists about 900,000 distinct CDR3 sequences, around two thirds occurring once. Sequenced sample: blood. These receptors all come from a man aged 30-40 years in good health.

The genes are TRBV6-5 and TRBJ2-5; TRBD1 is a possible D gene (6 bases). The germline V gene encodes CDR1 MNHEY and CDR2 SVGAGI. The germline V and J ends were trimmed by 9 bases and 5 bases, with 7 bases remaining between them. This CDR3 has 10 residues. In DNA form, the CDR3 reads TGTGCCAGAACAGGGGAGACCCAGTACTTC. Protein product: CARTGETQYF.

The chain combines TRBV11-3 with TRBJ2-1; D is perhaps TRBD1 (6 bases). Germline values: CDR1 SGHNT, CDR2 YENEEA. Trimming took off 5 bases at V and 8 bases at J, with 13 bases between the two ends. This CDR3 spans 13 amino acids. The CDR3: CASSASYRDEQFF. The CDR3 DNA follows: TGTGCCAGCAGCGCCTCTTACAGGGATGAGCAGTTCTTC. The variable domain in full, with the rest retrieved from reference TRBV11-3 and TRBJ2-1, is EAGVVQSPRYKIIEKKQPVAFWCNPISGHNTLYWYLQNLGQGPELLIRYENEEAVDDSQLPKDRFSAERLKGVDSTLKIQPAELGDSAVYLCASSASYRDEQFFGPGTRLTVL.

The chain joins TRBV9 to TRBJ2-3; TRBD2 agrees at 7 bases. Per germline, CDR1 SGDLS and CDR2 YYNGEE. The V gene end was trimmed by 0 bases and the J gene end by 1 base; junction bases not matched to a gene: 5. This CDR3 comprises 16 residues. CDR3 in amino acids: CASSVAGGGRTDTQYF. CDR3 in DNA: TGTGCCAGCAGCGTAGCAGGCGGGGGACGCACAGATACGCAGTATTTT.

As to this clonotype: Compared with germline, one end of the junction differs, possibly owing to a read error. The V and J genes are TRBV9 and TRBJ2-1; D is unclear. CDR1 and CDR2 (germline): SGDLS, YYNGEE. The CDR3 runs 12 residues. In DNA form, the CDR3 reads TGTGCCAGCAACGTAGATTCACATGAGCAGTTCTTC. Amino acid sequence: CASNVDSHEQFF.

Of note for this clonotype: The junction shows a germline mismatch at one end, possibly a read error. The chain employs TRBV4-3 and TRBJ2-3; D may correspond to TRBD1 or TRBD2 (5 bases each). This CDR3 has 17 amino acids. Germline V lookup: CDR1 LGHNA, CDR2 YSLEER. CDR3 residues: CASSQGMKEGTHGTRYF. The CDR3 DNA sequence: TGCGCCAGCAGCCAAGGGATGAAAGAGGGGACCCACGGTACGCGGTATTTT.